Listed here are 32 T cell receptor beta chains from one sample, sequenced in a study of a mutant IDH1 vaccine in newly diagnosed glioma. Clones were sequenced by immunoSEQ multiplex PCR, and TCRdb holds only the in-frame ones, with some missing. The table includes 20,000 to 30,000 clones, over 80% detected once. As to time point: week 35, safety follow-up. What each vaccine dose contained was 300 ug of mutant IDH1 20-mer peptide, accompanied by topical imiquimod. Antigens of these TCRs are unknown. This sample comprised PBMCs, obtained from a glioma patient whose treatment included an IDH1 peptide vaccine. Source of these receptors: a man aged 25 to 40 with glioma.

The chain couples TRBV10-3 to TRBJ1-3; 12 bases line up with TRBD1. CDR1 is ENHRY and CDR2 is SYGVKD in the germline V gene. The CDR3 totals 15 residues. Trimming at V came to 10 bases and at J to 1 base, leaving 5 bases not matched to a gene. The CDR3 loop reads CASGDRGLSGNTIYF. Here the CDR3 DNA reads TGTGCCAGCGGGGACAGGGGGCTTTCTGGAAACACCATATATTTT.

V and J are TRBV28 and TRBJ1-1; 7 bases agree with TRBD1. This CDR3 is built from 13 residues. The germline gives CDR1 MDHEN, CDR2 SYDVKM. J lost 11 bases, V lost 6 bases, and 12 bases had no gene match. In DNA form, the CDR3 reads TGTGCCAGCAGACTACATTCAGGGGGGGTGGCTTTCTTT. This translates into CASRLHSGGVAFF. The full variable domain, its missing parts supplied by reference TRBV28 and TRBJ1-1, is DVKVTQSSRYLVKRTGEKVFLECVQDMDHENMFWYRQDPGLGLRLIYFSYDVKMKEKGDIPEGYSVSREKKERFSLILESASTNQTSMYLCASRLHSGGVAFFGQGTRLTVV.

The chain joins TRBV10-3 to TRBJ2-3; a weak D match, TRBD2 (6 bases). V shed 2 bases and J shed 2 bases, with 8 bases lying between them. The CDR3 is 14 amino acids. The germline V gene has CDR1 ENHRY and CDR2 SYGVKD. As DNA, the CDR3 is TGTGCCATCAGTGAGGGCGGGGACACAGATACGCAGTATTTT. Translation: CAISEGGDTDTQYF.

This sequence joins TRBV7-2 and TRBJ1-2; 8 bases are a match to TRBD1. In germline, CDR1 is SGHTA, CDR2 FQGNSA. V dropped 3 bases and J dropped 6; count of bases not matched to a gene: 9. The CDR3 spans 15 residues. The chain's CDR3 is CASSLSQDRVHGYTF. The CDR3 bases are TGTGCCAGCAGCTTGTCCCAGGACAGGGTCCATGGCTACACCTTC. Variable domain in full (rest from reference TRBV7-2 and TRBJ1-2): GAGVSQSPSNKVTEKGKDVELRCDPISGHTALYWYRQSLGQGLEFLIYFQGNSAPDKSGLPSDRFSAERTGGSVSTLTIQRTQQEDSAVYLCASSLSQDRVHGYTFGSGTRLTVV.

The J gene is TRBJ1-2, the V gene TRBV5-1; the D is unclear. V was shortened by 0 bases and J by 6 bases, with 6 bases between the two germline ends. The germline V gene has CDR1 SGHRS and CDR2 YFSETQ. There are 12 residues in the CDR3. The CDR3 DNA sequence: TGCGCCAGCAGCTTGGACCGGGATGGCTACACCTTC. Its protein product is CASSLDRDGYTF.

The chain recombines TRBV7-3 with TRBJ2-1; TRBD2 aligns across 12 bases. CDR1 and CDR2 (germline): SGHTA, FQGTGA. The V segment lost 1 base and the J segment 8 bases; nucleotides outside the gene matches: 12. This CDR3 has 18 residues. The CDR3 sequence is CASSLKRASGRVVDEQFF. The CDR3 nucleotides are TGTGCCAGCAGCTTAAAACGGGCTAGCGGGAGGGTGGTTGATGAGCAGTTCTTC.

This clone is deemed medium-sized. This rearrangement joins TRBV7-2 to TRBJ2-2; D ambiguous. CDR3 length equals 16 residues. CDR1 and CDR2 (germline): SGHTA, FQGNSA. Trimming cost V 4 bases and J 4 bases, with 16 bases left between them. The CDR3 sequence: CASSSIEQQATGELFF. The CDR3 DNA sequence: TGTGCCAGCAGCTCGATTGAACAGCAGGCCACCGGGGAGCTGTTTTTT.

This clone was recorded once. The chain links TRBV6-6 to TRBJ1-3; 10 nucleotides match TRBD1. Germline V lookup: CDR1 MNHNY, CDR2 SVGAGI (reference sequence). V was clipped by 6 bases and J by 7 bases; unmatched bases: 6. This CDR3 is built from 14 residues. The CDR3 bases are TGTGCCAGCAGGGACAGGGGGAGGGAGAACACCATATATTTT. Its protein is CASRDRGRENTIYF.

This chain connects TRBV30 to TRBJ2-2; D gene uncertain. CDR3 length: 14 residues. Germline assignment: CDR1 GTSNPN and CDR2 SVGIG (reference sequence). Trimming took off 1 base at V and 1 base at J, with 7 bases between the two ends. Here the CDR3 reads CAWSASENTGELFF. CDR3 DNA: TGTGCCTGGAGTGCGTCGGAGAACACCGGGGAGCTGTTTTTT.

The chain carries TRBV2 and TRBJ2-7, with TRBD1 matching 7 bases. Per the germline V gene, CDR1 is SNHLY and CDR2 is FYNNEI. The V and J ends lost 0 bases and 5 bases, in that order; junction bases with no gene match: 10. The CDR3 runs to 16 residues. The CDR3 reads CASSEALHEGANEQYF. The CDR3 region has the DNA TGTGCCAGCAGTGAAGCGCTTCATGAGGGGGCCAACGAGCAGTACTTC. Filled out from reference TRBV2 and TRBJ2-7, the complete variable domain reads EPEVTQTPSHQVTQMGQEVILRCVPISNHLYFYWYRQILGQKVEFLVSFYNNEISEKSEIFDDQFSVERPDGSNFTLKIRSTKLEDSAMYFCASSEALHEGANEQYFGPGTRLTVT.

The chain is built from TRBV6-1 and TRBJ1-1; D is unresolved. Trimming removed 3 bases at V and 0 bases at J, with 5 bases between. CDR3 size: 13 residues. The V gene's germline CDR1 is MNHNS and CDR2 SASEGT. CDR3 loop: CASSDGVNTEAFF. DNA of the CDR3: TGTGCCAGCAGTGACGGAGTGAACACTGAAGCTTTCTTT.

For the CDR3, the DNA is TGTGCCAGCCCAACCGGGACAGGGGGATCCTACGAGCAGTACTTC. Protein sequence: CASPTGTGGSYEQYF. This chain joins TRBV18 and TRBJ2-7, with 11 bases that match TRBD1. Germline lookup yields CDR1 KGHSH and CDR2 LQKENI. This CDR3 spans 15 amino acids. V lost 8 bases, J lost 1 base, and 7 bases stayed unmatched.

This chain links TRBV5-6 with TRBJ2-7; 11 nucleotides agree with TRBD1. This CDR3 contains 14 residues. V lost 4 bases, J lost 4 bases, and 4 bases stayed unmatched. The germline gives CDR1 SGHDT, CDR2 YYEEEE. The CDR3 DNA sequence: TGTGCCAGCAGCCCTGGACAGGGGGCTTACGAGCAGTACTTC. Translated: CASSPGQGAYEQYF.

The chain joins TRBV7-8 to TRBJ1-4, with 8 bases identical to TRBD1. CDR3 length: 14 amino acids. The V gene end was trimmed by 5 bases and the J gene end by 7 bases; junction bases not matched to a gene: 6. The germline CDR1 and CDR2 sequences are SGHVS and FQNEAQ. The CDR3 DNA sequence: TGTGCCAGCAGCCGGGGACAGGAGTTTGAAAAACTGTTTTTT. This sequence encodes CASSRGQEFEKLFF.

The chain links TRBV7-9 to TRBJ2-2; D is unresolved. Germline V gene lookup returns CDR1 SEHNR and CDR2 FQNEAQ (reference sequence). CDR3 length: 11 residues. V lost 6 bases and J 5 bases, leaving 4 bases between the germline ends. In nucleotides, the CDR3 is TGTGCCAGCAGTCAAACCGGGGAGCTGTTTTTT. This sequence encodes CASSQTGELFF.

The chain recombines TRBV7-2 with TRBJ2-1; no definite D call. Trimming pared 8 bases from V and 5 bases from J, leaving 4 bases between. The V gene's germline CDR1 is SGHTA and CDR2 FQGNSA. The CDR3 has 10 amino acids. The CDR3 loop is CASGDNEQFF. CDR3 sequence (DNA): TGTGCCAGCGGGGACAATGAGCAGTTCTTC. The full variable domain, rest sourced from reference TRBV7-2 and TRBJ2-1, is GAGVSQSPSNKVTEKGKDVELRCDPISGHTALYWYRQSLGQGLEFLIYFQGNSAPDKSGLPSDRFSAERTGGSVSTLTIQRTQQEDSAVYLCASGDNEQFFGPGTRLTVL.

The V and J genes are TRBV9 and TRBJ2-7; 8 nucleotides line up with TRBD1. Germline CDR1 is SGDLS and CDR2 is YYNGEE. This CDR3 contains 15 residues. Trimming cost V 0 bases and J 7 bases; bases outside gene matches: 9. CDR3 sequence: CASSVAQGGYWEQYF. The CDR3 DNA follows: TGTGCCAGCAGCGTAGCACAGGGGGGATATTGGGAGCAGTACTTC.

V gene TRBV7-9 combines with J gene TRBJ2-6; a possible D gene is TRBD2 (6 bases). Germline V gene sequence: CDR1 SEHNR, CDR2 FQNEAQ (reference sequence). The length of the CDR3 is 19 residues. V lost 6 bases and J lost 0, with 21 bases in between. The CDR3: CASSPQGGTEASGANVLTF. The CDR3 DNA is TGTGCCAGCAGTCCTCAAGGCGGGACGGAAGCCTCTGGGGCCAACGTCCTGACTTTC.

CDR3 in amino acids: CASSYLRTGIEDTQYF. CDR3 nucleotide sequence: TGTGCCAGCAGTTATCTCCGGACAGGGATTGAAGATACGCAGTATTTT. The chain carries TRBV6-5 and TRBJ2-3, with 8 bases aligning to TRBD1. Germline CDR1 reads MNHEY; CDR2 reads SVGAGI. J lost 5 bases, V lost 3 bases, and 10 bases had no gene match. This CDR3 is 16 amino acids long.

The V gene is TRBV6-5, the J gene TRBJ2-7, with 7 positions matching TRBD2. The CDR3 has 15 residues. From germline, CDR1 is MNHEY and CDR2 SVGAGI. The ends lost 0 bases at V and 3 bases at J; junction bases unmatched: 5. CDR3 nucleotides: TGTGCCAGCAGTTACTCCCCGGGGGGAGGCTACGAGCAGTACTTC. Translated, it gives CASSYSPGGGYEQYF.

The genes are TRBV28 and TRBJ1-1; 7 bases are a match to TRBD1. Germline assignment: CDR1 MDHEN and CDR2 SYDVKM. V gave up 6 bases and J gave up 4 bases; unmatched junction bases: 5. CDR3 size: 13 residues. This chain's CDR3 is CASRQQGITEAFF. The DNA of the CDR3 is TGTGCCAGCAGACAACAGGGGATCACTGAAGCTTTCTTT.

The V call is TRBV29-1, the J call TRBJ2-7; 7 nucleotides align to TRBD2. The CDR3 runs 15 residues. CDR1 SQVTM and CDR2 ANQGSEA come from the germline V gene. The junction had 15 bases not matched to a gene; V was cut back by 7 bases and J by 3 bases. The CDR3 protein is CSAKLGVAGHYEQYF. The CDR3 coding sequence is TGCAGCGCAAAATTGGGGGTAGCGGGTCACTACGAGCAGTACTTC.

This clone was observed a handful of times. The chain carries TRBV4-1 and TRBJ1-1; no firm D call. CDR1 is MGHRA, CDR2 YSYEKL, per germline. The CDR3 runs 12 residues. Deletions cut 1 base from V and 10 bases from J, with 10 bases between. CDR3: CASSQVGLGAFF. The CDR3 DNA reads TGCGCCAGCAGCCAAGTAGGTCTGGGAGCTTTCTTT.

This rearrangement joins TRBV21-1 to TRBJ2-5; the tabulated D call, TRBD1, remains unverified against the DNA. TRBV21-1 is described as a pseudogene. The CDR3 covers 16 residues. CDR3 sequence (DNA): TGTGCCAGCAGCAAATGGGCGACAGGGTACCAAGAGACCCAGTACTTC. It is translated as CASSKWATGYQETQYF.

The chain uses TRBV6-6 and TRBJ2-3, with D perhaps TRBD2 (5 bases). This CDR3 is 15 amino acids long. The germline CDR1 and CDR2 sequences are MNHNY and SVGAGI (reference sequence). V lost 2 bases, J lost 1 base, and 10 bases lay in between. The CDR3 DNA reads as TGTGCCAGCAGTTACGAGGGAAGCGGCACAGATACGCAGTATTTT. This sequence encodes CASSYEGSGTDTQYF.

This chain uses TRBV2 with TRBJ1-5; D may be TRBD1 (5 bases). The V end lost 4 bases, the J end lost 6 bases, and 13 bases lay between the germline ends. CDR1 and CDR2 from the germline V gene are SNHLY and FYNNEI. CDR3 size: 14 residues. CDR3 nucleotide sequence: TGTGCCAGCAGTGCTCACAGGACGGGTCAGCCCCAGCATTTT. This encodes CASSAHRTGQPQHF.

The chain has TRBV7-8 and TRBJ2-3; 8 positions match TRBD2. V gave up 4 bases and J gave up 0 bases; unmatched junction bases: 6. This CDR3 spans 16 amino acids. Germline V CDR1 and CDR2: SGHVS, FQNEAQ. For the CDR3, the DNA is TGTGCCAGCAGCTACGACACTAGCGGCAGCACAGATACGCAGTATTTT. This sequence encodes CASSYDTSGSTDTQYF.

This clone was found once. The CDR3 loop is CASSLPTSGYEQYF. As DNA, the CDR3 is TGTGCCAGCAGCTTGCCGACTAGCGGATACGAGCAGTACTTC. The genes are TRBV5-4 and TRBJ2-7, with 9 positions matching TRBD2. CDR1 and CDR2 (germline): SGHNT, YYREEE (reference sequence). V was clipped by 1 base and J by 4 bases; unmatched bases: 3. This CDR3 region has 14 residues. Full variable domain (remainder filled in from reference TRBV5-4 and TRBJ2-7): ETGVTQSPTHLIKTRGQQVTLRCSSQSGHNTVSWYQQALGQGPQFIFQYYREEENGRGNFPPRFSGLQFPNYSSELNVNALELDDSALYLCASSLPTSGYEQYFGPGTRLTVT.

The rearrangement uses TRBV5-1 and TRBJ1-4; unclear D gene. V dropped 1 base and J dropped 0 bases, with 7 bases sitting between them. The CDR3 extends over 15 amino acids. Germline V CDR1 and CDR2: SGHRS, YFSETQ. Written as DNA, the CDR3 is TGCGCCAGCAGCTTGAGCGGGGCAACTAATGAAAAACTGTTTTTT. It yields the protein CASSLSGATNEKLFF.

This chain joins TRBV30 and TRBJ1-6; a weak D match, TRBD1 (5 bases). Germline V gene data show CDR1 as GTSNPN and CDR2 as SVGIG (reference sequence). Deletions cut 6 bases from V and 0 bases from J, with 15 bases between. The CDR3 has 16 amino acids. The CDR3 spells CACSRDLSSYNSPLHF. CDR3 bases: TGTGCCTGTTCTCGGGACCTTAGCTCCTATAATTCACCCCTCCACTTT.

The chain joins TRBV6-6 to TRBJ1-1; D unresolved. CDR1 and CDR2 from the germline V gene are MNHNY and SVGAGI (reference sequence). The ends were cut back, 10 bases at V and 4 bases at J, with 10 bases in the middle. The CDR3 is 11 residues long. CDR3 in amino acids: CAIGGPTEAFF. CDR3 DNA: TGTGCCATCGGAGGGCCCACTGAAGCTTTCTTT.

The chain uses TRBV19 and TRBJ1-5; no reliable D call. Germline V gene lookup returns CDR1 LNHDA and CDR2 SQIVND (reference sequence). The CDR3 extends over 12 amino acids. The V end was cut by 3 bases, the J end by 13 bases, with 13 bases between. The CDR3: CASSMPPYGQHF. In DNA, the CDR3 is TGTGCCAGTAGTATGCCTCCTTATGGGCAGCATTTT. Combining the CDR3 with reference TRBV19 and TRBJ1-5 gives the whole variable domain DGGITQSPKYLFRKEGQNVTLSCEQNLNHDAMYWYRQDPGQGLRLIYYSQIVNDFQKGDIAEGYSVSREKKESFPLTVTSAQKNPTAFYLCASSMPPYGQHFGDGTRLSIL.